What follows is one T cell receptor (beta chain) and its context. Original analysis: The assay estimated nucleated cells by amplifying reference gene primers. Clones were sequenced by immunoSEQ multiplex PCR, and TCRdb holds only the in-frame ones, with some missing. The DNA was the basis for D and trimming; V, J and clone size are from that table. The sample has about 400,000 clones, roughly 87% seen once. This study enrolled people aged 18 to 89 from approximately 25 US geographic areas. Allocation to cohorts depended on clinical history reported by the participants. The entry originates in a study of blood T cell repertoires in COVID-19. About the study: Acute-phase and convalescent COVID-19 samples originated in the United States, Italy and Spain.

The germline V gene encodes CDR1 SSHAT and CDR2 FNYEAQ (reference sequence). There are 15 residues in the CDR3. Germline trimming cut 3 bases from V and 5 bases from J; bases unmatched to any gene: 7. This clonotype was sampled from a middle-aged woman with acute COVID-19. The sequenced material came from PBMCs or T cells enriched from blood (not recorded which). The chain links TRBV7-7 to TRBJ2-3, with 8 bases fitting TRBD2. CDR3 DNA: TGTGCCAGCAGCTTTGGCGTTACTAGCGGAGATACGCAGTATTTT. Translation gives CASSFGVTSGDTQYF.